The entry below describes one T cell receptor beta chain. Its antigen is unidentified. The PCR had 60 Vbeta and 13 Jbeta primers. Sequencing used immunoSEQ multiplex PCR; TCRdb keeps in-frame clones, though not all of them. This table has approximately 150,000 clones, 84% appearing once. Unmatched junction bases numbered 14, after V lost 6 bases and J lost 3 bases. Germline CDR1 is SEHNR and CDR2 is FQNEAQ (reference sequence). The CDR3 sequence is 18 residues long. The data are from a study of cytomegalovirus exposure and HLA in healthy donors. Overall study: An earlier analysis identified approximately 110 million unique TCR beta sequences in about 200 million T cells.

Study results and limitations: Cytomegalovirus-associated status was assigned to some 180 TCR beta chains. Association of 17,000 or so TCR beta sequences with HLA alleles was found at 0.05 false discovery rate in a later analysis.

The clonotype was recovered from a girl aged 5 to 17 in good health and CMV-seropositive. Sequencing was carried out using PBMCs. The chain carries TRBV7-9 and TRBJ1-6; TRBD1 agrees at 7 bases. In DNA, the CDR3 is TGTGCCAGCAGGCCGAATTCCCGGGACAGTAGCTATAATTCACCCCTCCACTTT. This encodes CASRPNSRDSSYNSPLHF.